These 20 T cell receptor beta chains came from one sample sequenced in a study of T cell responses to AZD1222 COVID-19 vaccine. Here immunoSEQ multiplex PCR was the method, and the copy in TCRdb shows in-frame clones only, minus some. The table shows about 93,000 clones, with roughly 85% occurring only once. The sample in question was peripheral blood, obtained on day 0 of AZD1222 vaccination. The receptors derive from an adult in good health.

The V gene is TRBV19, the J gene TRBJ2-7; D is unclear. Germline V lookup: CDR1 LNHDA, CDR2 SQIVND (reference sequence). The CDR3 contains 13 residues. Trimming took 6 bases from V and 3 from J, leaving 12 bases between them. The CDR3 region is CASSVSKLYEQYF. CDR3 DNA: TGTGCCAGTAGCGTCTCCAAACTCTACGAGCAGTACTTC.

The chain carries TRBV5-1 and TRBJ2-2; 7 bases align to TRBD1. The CDR3 is 14 amino acids. The V gene's germline CDR1 is SGHRS and CDR2 YFSETQ. J lost 5 bases, V lost 3 bases, and 4 bases had no gene match. The CDR3 spells CASSWDSPTGELFF. In nucleotides, the CDR3 is TGCGCCAGCAGCTGGGACAGTCCTACCGGGGAGCTGTTTTTT.

This chain connects TRBV18 to TRBJ2-5; D is unresolved. Germline CDR1 reads KGHSH; CDR2 reads LQKENI. Between the trimmed V and J ends, which lost 3 bases and 4 bases, there was a span of 12 bases. The CDR3 has 14 amino acids. The CDR3: CASSPVTTGETQYF. The DNA for the CDR3 is TGTGCCAGCTCACCTGTTACCACGGGAGAGACCCAGTACTTC.

The chain couples TRBV2 to TRBJ2-6; 7 bases are shared with TRBD1. The CDR3 loop spans 15 amino acids. V shed 5 bases and J 3 bases; nucleotides not matched to a gene: 4. The germline V gene has CDR1 SNHLY and CDR2 FYNNEI. Here the CDR3 DNA reads TGTGCCAGCAGTCTCGACAGGGTTGGGGCCAACGTCCTGACTTTC. Translating gives CASSLDRVGANVLTF.

Concerning this clone: Different DNA sequences within this sample yield the same CDR3. The V call is TRBV7-3, the J call TRBJ2-5, with TRBD2 identical over 8 bases. The V gene's germline CDR1 is SGHTA and CDR2 FQGTGA. The CDR3 extends over 15 amino acids. Unmatched junction bases numbered 10, after V lost 5 bases and J lost 5 bases. The CDR3, as DNA: TGTGCCAGCAGCCCGGGGGCGGGGGGTTACGAGACCCAGTACTTC. Its translation: CASSPGAGGYETQYF.

CDR3 in amino acids: CASHSSEGYGYTF. As DNA, the CDR3 is TGTGCCTCTCACTCCTCGGAGGGCTATGGCTACACCTTC. V gene TRBV19 combines with J gene TRBJ1-2; D remains ambiguous. Trimming stripped 11 bases from V and 4 bases from J, with 17 bases between. The CDR3 loop spans 13 amino acids. CDR1 LNHDA and CDR2 SQIVND come from the germline V gene (reference sequence).

The V gene is TRBV7-2, the J gene TRBJ2-3, with 10 bases that match TRBD2. With 5 bases clipped from V and 3 bases from J, the junction kept 17 bases outside the gene matches. Germline V lookup: CDR1 SGHTA, CDR2 FQGNSA. This CDR3 is built from 19 residues. This CDR3 is CASSTRGWASGGRTDTQYF. In DNA, the CDR3 is TGTGCCAGCAGCACCCGAGGCTGGGCTAGCGGGGGTAGGACAGATACGCAGTATTTT.

This chain links TRBV19 with TRBJ2-2; D not resolved. V lost 5 bases and J lost 10, with 11 bases in between. The CDR3 is 12 amino acids. In germline, CDR1 is LNHDA, CDR2 SQIVND (reference sequence). This chain's CDR3 is CASSDPPKELFF. The CDR3 coding sequence is TGTGCCAGTAGTGACCCGCCGAAGGAGCTGTTTTTT.

The genes are TRBV19 and TRBJ2-3; the D is unclear. This CDR3 region has 16 residues. The V end was cut by 5 bases, the J end by 0 bases, with 15 bases between. Germline lookup yields CDR1 LNHDA and CDR2 SQIVND (reference sequence). CDR3 region: CASSPFYPASTDTQYF. For the CDR3, the DNA is TGTGCCAGTAGTCCATTTTATCCGGCCAGCACAGATACGCAGTATTTT.

The chain couples TRBV3-1 (or the pseudogene TRBV3-2) to TRBJ2-6; D is unclear. The CDR3 consists of 17 residues. Looked up from germline, CDR1 is LGHDT and CDR2 is YNNKEL (reference sequence). V was shortened by 0 bases and J by 3 bases, with 12 bases between the two germline ends. CDR3 protein: CASSQDLVANGANVLTF. For the CDR3, the DNA is TGTGCCAGCAGCCAAGATTTGGTAGCAAATGGGGCCAACGTCCTGACTTTC.

J is TRBJ1-5 and V is TRBV15, with D possibly matching TRBD1 (5 bases). CDR3 length: 17 residues. V dropped 5 bases and J dropped 6 bases, with 23 bases sitting between them. The germline CDR1 and CDR2 sequences are LNHNV and YYDKDF (reference sequence). CDR3 sequence (DNA): TGTGCCACCAGCCCGGCCGGGGCGGGAAGGAGCCCTCAGCCCCAGCATTTT. Its translation is CATSPAGAGRSPQPQHF.

This chain links TRBV12-1 with TRBJ2-5; the table calls TRBD2, which could not be checked here. TRBV12-1 is assigned pseudogene status. The CDR3 loop spans 15 amino acids. CDR3 DNA sequence: TGTGCCAGCAGCTTAGCCGGGACTCCTCAAGAGACCCAGTACTTC. Translating gives CASSLAGTPQETQYF.

The V gene is TRBV7-2, the J gene TRBJ2-3, with 11 bases matching TRBD2. The CDR3 contains 17 residues. After removal of 3 bases from V and 2 bases from J, the junction contained 7 bases not matched to a gene. Germline V gives CDR1 SGHTA, CDR2 FQGNSA. The CDR3 region has the DNA TGTGCCAGCAGCTTTCCACGACTAGCGGGAATCACAGATACGCAGTATTTT. Protein: CASSFPRLAGITDTQYF.

This clone has just a few counts. Different DNA sequences within this sample yield the same CDR3. The chain uses TRBV5-4 and TRBJ2-7, with D unresolved. V was clipped by 2 bases and J by 4 bases, with 7 bases between them. CDR1 is SGHNT and CDR2 is YYREEE in the germline V gene (reference sequence). The CDR3 has 12 residues. The CDR3 DNA reads TGTGCCAGCAGCTTTAAAGGGTACGAGCAGTACTTC. Protein: CASSFKGYEQYF.

V and J are TRBV2 and TRBJ1-2; 8 bases map to TRBD1. Germline V lookup: CDR1 SNHLY, CDR2 FYNNEI. This CDR3 is 13 amino acids long. V lost 7 bases, J lost 8 bases, and 9 bases stayed unmatched. In nucleotides, the CDR3 is TGTGCCAGCACTCCGGACAGGGCAAAAGGCTACACCTTC. Its protein product is CASTPDRAKGYTF.

CDR3 nucleotides: TGTGCCAGCAGCCCCCCAGGGGGCCAGAGCTCCTATAATTCACCCCTCCACTTT. It is translated as CASSPPGGQSSYNSPLHF. The gene calls are TRBV7-2 and TRBJ1-6; 8 nucleotides align to TRBD1. The ends lost 5 bases at V and 0 bases at J; junction bases unmatched: 9. CDR3 length: 18 amino acids. The germline gives CDR1 SGHTA, CDR2 FQGNSA.

The sample holds a few counts of this clone. The CDR3 bases are TGTGCTAGTGGTTTTGGAAGCTCCTCGAGGACTGAAGCTTTCTTT. This translates into CASGFGSSSRTEAFF. The gene calls are TRBV12-5 and TRBJ1-1; no clear D gene. V lost 3 bases and J lost 5, with 16 bases in between. There are 15 residues in the CDR3. CDR1 LGHNT and CDR2 FRNRAP come from the germline V gene. Together with reference TRBV12-5 and TRBJ1-1, the CDR3 gives the full variable domain: DARVTQTPRHKVTEMGQEVTMRCQPILGHNTVFWYRQTMMQGLELLAYFRNRAPLDDSGMPKDRFSAEMPDATLATLKIQPSEPRDSAVYFCASGFGSSSRTEAFFGQGTRLTVV.

V gene TRBV18 combines with J gene TRBJ1-5; 11 nucleotides match TRBD1. V lost 5 bases to trimming and J lost 7 bases; unmatched junction nucleotides: 13. The CDR3 runs 17 residues. CDR1 and CDR2 (germline): KGHSH, LQKENI. Written as DNA, the CDR3 is TGTGCCAGCTCAGCCCGGGACAGGGGGTATCTAAGGCAGCCCCAGCATTTT. Translating it yields CASSARDRGYLRQPQHF.

The chain carries TRBV3-1 (or the pseudogene TRBV3-2) and TRBJ1-1; weak D call: TRBD1 (5 bases). The CDR3 runs 14 residues. Germline V gives CDR1 LGHDT, CDR2 YNNKEL (reference sequence). V was cut by 0 bases and J by 10 bases, with 15 bases left in between. The CDR3 protein is CASSQDRGTLAAFF. CDR3 nucleotide sequence: TGTGCCAGCAGCCAAGATCGCGGGACCCTCGCAGCTTTCTTT.

V gene TRBV6-5 combines with J gene TRBJ2-5; TRBD1 aligns across 7 bases. This CDR3 is 15 amino acids long. Losses at the gene ends were 5 bases for V and 2 bases for J; bases not matched to a gene: 8. CDR1 and CDR2 from the germline V gene are MNHEY and SVGAGI. The CDR3 is CASSPMQGVQETQYF. The CDR3, as DNA: TGTGCCAGCAGTCCCATGCAGGGGGTTCAAGAGACCCAGTACTTC.